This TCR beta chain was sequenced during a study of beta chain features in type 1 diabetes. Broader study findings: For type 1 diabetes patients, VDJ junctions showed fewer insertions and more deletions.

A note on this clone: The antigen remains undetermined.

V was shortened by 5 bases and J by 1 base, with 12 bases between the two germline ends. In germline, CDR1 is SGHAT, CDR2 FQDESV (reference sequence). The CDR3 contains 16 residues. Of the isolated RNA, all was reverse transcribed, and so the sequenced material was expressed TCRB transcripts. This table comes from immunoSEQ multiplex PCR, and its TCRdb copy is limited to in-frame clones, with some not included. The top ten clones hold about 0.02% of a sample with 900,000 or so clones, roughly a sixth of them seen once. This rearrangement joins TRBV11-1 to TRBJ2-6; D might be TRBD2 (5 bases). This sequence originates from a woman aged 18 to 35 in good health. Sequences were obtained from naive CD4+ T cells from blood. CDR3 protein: CASSPKTISGANVLTF. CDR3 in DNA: TGTGCCAGCAGCCCTAAGACTATATCTGGGGCCAACGTCCTGACTTTC.